Shown below are 30 T cell receptor beta chains from a single sample sequenced in a study of post-analysis software for immune sequencing data. No antigens are known for them. Findings of the study overall: TRBV segments more frequent in patients than in controls numbered about five and included TRBV5-6, TRBV5-1 and TRBV20-1.

Included in the TCR beta cDNA libraries were unique molecular identifiers. TCRdb re-derived calls from the PCR reads in MiXCR, one entry per CDR3 protein. The data show some 190,000 distinct CDR3 sequences, roughly 28% seen once. Material: blood. These receptors originate from a girl between 2 and 17 years old with multiple sclerosis.

Concerning this clonotype itself: This clone may be a read error of a much larger clone one base away. This chain joins TRBV14 and TRBJ2-1, with a tentative D call TRBD2 (6 bases). Germline-derived CDR1 and CDR2 are SGHDN and FVKESK. The CDR3 length is 13 residues. The DNA of the CDR3 is TGTGTCAGCAGCCGGGGGACTTACAATGAGCAGTTCTTC. Protein: CVSSRGTYNEQFF.

This clonotype was seen many times. This chain links TRBV5-1 with TRBJ2-5; D may be TRBD1 (6 bases). CDR1 SGHRS and CDR2 YFSETQ come from the germline V gene. V lost 2 bases and J lost 1, with 12 bases in between. The CDR3 extends over 15 amino acids. The CDR3 protein is CASSLQGQPQETQYF. DNA for the CDR3: TGCGCCAGCAGCTTACAAGGACAGCCCCAAGAGACCCAGTACTTC.

This clonotype was counted ten times or more. V gene TRBV5-1 combines with J gene TRBJ1-2; TRBD1 matches at 9 bases. Germline V lookup: CDR1 SGHRS, CDR2 YFSETQ. The ends lost 2 bases at V and 7 bases at J; junction bases unmatched: 6. CDR3 length equals 14 residues. The CDR3 sequence: CASSLQGAKGGYTF. CDR3 nucleotide sequence: TGCGCCAGCAGCTTACAGGGGGCTAAGGGTGGCTACACCTTC.

In the case of this clonotype: Just one base apart from a much larger clone, this may be a read error. The chain combines TRBV7-9 with TRBJ1-2, with no clear D. This CDR3 comprises 15 residues. Germline CDR1 SEHNR, CDR2 FQNEAQ (reference sequence). Trimming took off 8 bases at V and 4 bases at J, with 20 bases between the two ends. The CDR3 nucleotides read TGTGCCAGCGGCATAAGGACCCCGATCAGCTATGGCTACACCTTC. Protein sequence: CASGIRTPISYGYTF.

The V and J genes are TRBV20-1 and TRBJ1-4; D is undetermined. V lost 2 bases and J lost 5, with 12 bases in between. This CDR3 spans 14 amino acids. The germline CDR1 and CDR2 sequences are DFQATT and SNEGSKA (reference sequence). CDR3 coding DNA: TGCAGTGCTAGATACGGCAGCACGAATGAAAAACTGTTTTTT. Its translation is CSARYGSTNEKLFF.

This chain uses TRBV30 with TRBJ2-7; 7 bases are shared with TRBD1. This CDR3 region has 14 residues. Germline CDR1 GTSNPN, CDR2 SVGIG (reference sequence). Losses at the gene ends were 0 bases for V and 4 bases for J; bases not matched to a gene: 6. The CDR3 region is CAWSVGGLRYEQYF. The CDR3 DNA follows: TGTGCCTGGAGTGTAGGGGGCCTCCGGTACGAGCAGTACTTC.

V and J are TRBV29-1 and TRBJ2-4; TRBD2 is a possible D gene (5 bases). Germline lookup yields CDR1 SQVTM and CDR2 ANQGSEA. Trimming pared 2 bases from V and 13 bases from J, leaving 15 bases between. CDR3 length: 12 amino acids. CDR3 nucleotide sequence: TGCAGCGTTGAACGGCGGCCGGGGAAGCAGTACTTC. Protein: CSVERRPGKQYF.

This clonotype showed up many times. The genes are TRBV12-3 or TRBV12-4 and TRBJ1-6; D remains ambiguous. V lost 0 bases, J lost 6 bases, and 9 bases lay in between. The CDR3 contains 15 residues. CDR3 DNA: TGTGCCAGCAGTTTAGCCCCCGGGTCTAATTCACCCCTCCACTTT. It translates to CASSLAPGSNSPLHF.

A word on this clonotype: A clone one base away is much larger, so this may be a read error. The chain has TRBV6-6 and TRBJ2-1; 8 bases are a match to TRBD1. The J call may be mistaken, given a closer DNA end match to TRBJ2-7. CDR3 length: 16 amino acids. Per germline, CDR1 MNHNY and CDR2 SVGAGI (reference sequence). The CDR3 protein is CASSNGQGWAYNEQYF. CDR3 DNA sequence: TGTGCCAGCAGCAACGGACAGGGTTGGGCCTACAATGAGCAGTACTTC.

A remark on this clonotype: This may come from a read error, since a much larger clone is one base off. The chain joins TRBV6-1 to TRBJ1-2, with TRBD1 matching 8 bases. This CDR3 has 14 residues. The V and J ends lost 5 bases and 7 bases, in that order; junction bases with no gene match: 9. CDR1 and CDR2 (germline): MNHNS, SASEGT. The DNA of the CDR3 is TGTGCCAGCAGTTCTCGGACAGGGTCATGTGGCTACACCTTC. Translation: CASSSRTGSCGYTF.

Worth noting for this clonotype: Just one base apart from a much larger clone, this may be a read error. This chain connects TRBV12-3 or TRBV12-4 to TRBJ2-5; possible D gene TRBD2, 6 bases. The DNA end favors TRBJ2-7, so the J call may be wrong. The length of the CDR3 is 15 residues. The CDR3 spells CASSFLGGISHEQYF. The CDR3 region has the DNA TGTGCCAGCAGTTTCCTCGGGGGAATCTCCCACGAGCAGTACTTC.

This clonotype was seen more than once but under ten times. The J gene is TRBJ2-2, the V gene TRBV18; D not certain. The ends were cut back, 0 bases at V and 0 bases at J, with 8 bases in the middle. Per germline, CDR1 KGHSH and CDR2 LQKENI. This CDR3 spans 16 amino acids. The CDR3 bases are TGTGCCAGCTCACCACCTTCTGGGGCGAACACCGGGGAGCTGTTTTTT. This encodes CASSPPSGANTGELFF.

As for this clonotype: This may arise from a read error, as a much more abundant clone is one base away. CDR3 sequence (DNA): TGTGCCAGCAGTGACGGGGCCCCCAGTGATCAGTTCTTC. Its translation: CASSDGAPSDQFF. The rearrangement joins TRBV6-4 to TRBJ2-1; D perhaps matches TRBD1 (5 bases). Looked up from germline, CDR1 is MRHNA and CDR2 is SNTAGT. V was trimmed by 2 bases and J by 13 bases, leaving 15 bases between them. This CDR3 region has 13 residues.

This clonotype was seen a few times. This chain joins TRBV6-6 and TRBJ1-5, with TRBD1 matching 7 bases. J gave up 5 bases and V 6 bases, and 7 bases lay outside the gene matches. The CDR3 is made up of 14 amino acids. Germline values: CDR1 MNHNY, CDR2 SVGAGI (reference sequence). CDR3 amino acids: CASSLDRSYQPQHF. In DNA form, the CDR3 reads TGTGCCAGCAGCTTGGACAGGTCCTATCAGCCCCAGCATTTT.

This clonotype was picked up many times. The chain recombines TRBV15 with TRBJ2-5; D remains unclear. The CDR3 is 12 amino acids. Trimming shortened V by 0 bases and J by 5 bases, and 4 bases separated the two germline ends. CDR1 is LNHNV and CDR2 is YYDKDF in the germline V gene (reference sequence). The CDR3 spells CATSRDEETQYF. In DNA form, the CDR3 reads TGTGCCACCAGCAGAGATGAGGAGACCCAGTACTTC.

This clonotype was counted many times. This rearrangement joins TRBV12-3 or TRBV12-4 to TRBJ2-3; 10 nucleotides match TRBD2. This CDR3 is built from 15 residues. V gave up 6 bases and J gave up 3 bases; unmatched junction bases: 6. This CDR3 reads CASSPTSGVTDTQYF. The CDR3 DNA sequence: TGTGCCAGCAGCCCTACTAGCGGGGTAACAGATACGCAGTATTTT.

Many counts were recorded for this clonotype. This chain connects TRBV12-3 or TRBV12-4 to TRBJ2-7; no definite D call. This CDR3 comprises 12 residues. V lost 2 bases, J lost 3 bases, and 5 bases lay in between. The CDR3 DNA reads as TGTGCCAGCAGTTTAACGGGCTACGAGCAGTACTTC. This codes for CASSLTGYEQYF.

This clonotype was detected ten times or more. This sequence joins TRBV19 and TRBJ2-7; tentatively, D is TRBD2 (6 bases). The CDR3 is made up of 14 amino acids. Germline V gives CDR1 LNHDA, CDR2 SQIVND (reference sequence). The ends were cut back, 4 bases at V and 3 bases at J, with 13 bases in the middle. The CDR3 protein is CASSKSGGVYEQYF. CDR3 DNA sequence: TGTGCCAGTAGTAAATCCGGAGGGGTCTACGAGCAGTACTTC.

This clonotype was detected only a few times. This chain joins TRBV20-1 and TRBJ1-2; D may be TRBD1 (6 bases). The ends were cut back, 3 bases at V and 4 bases at J, with 18 bases in the middle. CDR1 and CDR2 (germline): DFQATT, SNEGSKA (reference sequence). There are 15 residues in the CDR3. The CDR3 loop reads CSASSPGTRGYGYTF. Written as DNA, the CDR3 is TGCAGTGCTAGTTCTCCCGGGACAAGGGGCTATGGCTACACCTTC.

This clonotype showed up many times. The genes are TRBV7-9 and TRBJ2-3; 7 bases are shared with TRBD2. The germline CDR1 and CDR2 sequences are SEHNR and FQNEAQ (reference sequence). With V trimmed by 7 bases and J by 3 bases, 10 bases remained unmatched. The CDR3 runs to 15 residues. CDR3 in DNA: TGTGCCAGCACTCCGACCAGCGGGAAGACAGATACGCAGTATTTT. Protein sequence: CASTPTSGKTDTQYF.

The chain employs TRBV20-1 and TRBJ1-6; perhaps TRBD1 as D (6 bases). The CDR3 is made up of 16 amino acids. From germline, CDR1 is DFQATT and CDR2 SNEGSKA (reference sequence). Trimming pared 7 bases from V and 8 bases from J, leaving 24 bases between. The CDR3 sequence is CSVNQRSGDGDSPLHF. CDR3 coding DNA: TGCAGTGTAAACCAACGATCAGGGGACGGTGATTCACCCCTCCACTTT.

Here the CDR3 DNA reads TGTGCCAGCAGCCCAGGGCAGATAAAGGGGAATGAGCAGTACTTC. This sequence encodes CASSPGQIKGNEQYF. The chain uses TRBV27 and TRBJ2-5; D perhaps matches TRBD1 (5 bases). This CDR3 spans 15 amino acids. The germline V gene encodes CDR1 MNHEY and CDR2 SMNVEV (reference sequence). The V gene lost 6 bases and the J gene lost 11 bases, with 25 bases spanning the gap.

Points on this clonotype: This sequence may be a read error, since a much larger clone differs from it by one base. V gene TRBV28 combines with J gene TRBJ2-5; TRBD2 aligns across 8 bases. Trimming removed 5 bases from V and 4 bases from J; junction bases left unmatched: 12. The CDR3 is 16 residues long. In germline, CDR1 is MDHEN, CDR2 SYDVKM. CDR3 in DNA: TGTGCCAGCAGTCCCGGGCGGGGGGTTGGAGTAGAGACCCAGTACTTC. Translated: CASSPGRGVGVETQYF. Supplemented by reference TRBV28 and TRBJ2-5, the full variable domain reads DVKVTQSSRYLVKRTGEKVFLECVQDMDHENMFWYRQDPGLGLRLIYFSYDVKMKEKGDIPEGYSVSREKKERFSLILESASTNQTSMYLCASSPGRGVGVETQYFGPGTRLLVL.

This clonotype came up many times. The chain has TRBV20-1 and TRBJ2-5, with 9 bases lining up with TRBD2. CDR3 length equals 13 residues. The trim removed 5 bases at V and 2 bases at J, leaving 3 bases unmatched. Germline V CDR1 and CDR2: DFQATT, SNEGSKA (reference sequence). CDR3 bases: TGCAGTGCTGGTACTAGCGGGCAAGAGACCCAGTACTTC. As protein: CSAGTSGQETQYF.

V usage is TRBV5-1 and J usage is TRBJ2-1; 12 bases are a match to TRBD1. There are 15 residues in the CDR3. V shed 3 bases and J 7 bases; nucleotides not matched to a gene: 5. CDR1 and CDR2 (germline): SGHRS, YFSETQ. The CDR3 DNA reads as TGCGCCAGCAGCTCGGGACAGGGGGCCCCTAATGAGCAGTTCTTC. Amino acid sequence: CASSSGQGAPNEQFF.

On this clonotype itself: Since a much larger clone is just one base distant, this may be a read error. This chain connects TRBV29-1 to TRBJ2-1; D is undetermined. Germline values: CDR1 SQVTM, CDR2 ANQGSEA. The CDR3 has 12 residues. Trimming cost V 7 bases and J 4 bases, with 11 bases left between them. The CDR3 sequence: CSAHLEYNEQFF. Written as DNA, the CDR3 is TGCAGCGCCCACTTAGAGTACAATGAGCAGTTCTTC.

The V call is TRBV12-3 or TRBV12-4, the J call TRBJ2-3; tentatively, D is TRBD1 (5 bases). The CDR3 spans 15 residues. The V end lost 3 bases, the J end lost 0 bases, and 10 bases lay between the germline ends. CDR3 protein: CASSFATASTDTQYF. The CDR3 nucleotides read TGTGCCAGCAGTTTCGCGACAGCTAGCACAGATACGCAGTATTTT.

This clonotype was recorded at least ten times. The V gene is TRBV29-1, the J gene TRBJ2-7; possible D gene TRBD1, 6 bases. The length of the CDR3 is 13 residues. V was shortened by 7 bases and J by 7 bases, with 20 bases between the two germline ends. Germline CDR1 reads SQVTM; CDR2 reads ANQGSEA. The CDR3 is CSAGGGPYIEQYF. The CDR3 DNA sequence: TGCAGCGCTGGGGGCGGACCGTACATAGAGCAGTACTTC.

This clonotype has a handful of counts. The rearrangement links TRBV7-9 to TRBJ2-5, with D possibly being TRBD1 or TRBD2 (6 bases each). CDR1 is SEHNR, CDR2 FQNEAQ, per germline (reference sequence). Trimming took off 5 bases at V and 0 bases at J, with 13 bases between the two ends. The CDR3 loop spans 15 amino acids. Here the CDR3 DNA reads TGTGCCAGCAGCCGACTAGACAGGTACCAAGAGACCCAGTACTTC. Residues: CASSRLDRYQETQYF.

Turning to this clonotype: This could be a read error, since a much larger clone is one nucleotide away. The V and J genes are TRBV12-3 or TRBV12-4 and TRBJ2-7; 9 bases agree with TRBD1. The CDR3 covers 15 residues. The V gene end was trimmed by 6 bases and the J gene end by 4 bases; junction bases not matched to a gene: 10. The CDR3 here is CASSSYGTGSYEQYV. CDR3 DNA sequence: TGTGCCAGCAGCAGCTATGGGACAGGGAGTTACGAGCAGTACGTC.